This TCR beta chain was profiled in a study of T cell repertoires in cytomegalovirus infection. Study summary: A matching HLA type, together with CMV infection, was signaled by public TCR beta signatures. The study, taken as a whole, reports: Dominant in the ex vivo response were TCR beta clonotypes restricted by HLA-C and specific for CMV.

The germline V gene has CDR1 MNHEY and CDR2 SMNVEV (reference sequence). V lost 5 bases and J 4 bases, leaving 11 bases between the germline ends. This CDR3 has 13 amino acids. This clonotype has only a few counts. Its target is not known. TCRdb ran MiXCR on the reads and lists one entry per CDR3 protein. The table has 740,000 or so distinct CDR3 sequences, 35% to 45% seen once; the top ten hold around 3%. Input material: PBMCs. V usage is TRBV27 and J usage is TRBJ1-2; D remains ambiguous. The origin of this receptor is a human donor in good health (CMV status not recorded). Some clones in this sample may be carry-over from other donors' samples. In nucleotides, the CDR3 is TGTGCCAGCAGTCCTTTTGATTCCTATGGCTACACCTTC. It codes for CASSPFDSYGYTF.